This T cell receptor (beta chain) came from a study of cytomegalovirus exposure and HLA in healthy donors. The study, taken as a whole, reports: In a later analysis, an Asian-associated ancestry cluster reportedly showed fewer N-insertions than the roughly 690-donor mean.

Remarks on this clone: No antigen is known for it.

PCR used 60 Vbeta primers and 13 Jbeta primers. Some clones are missing from TCRdb's copy, which holds only in-frame ones; the method was immunoSEQ multiplex PCR. The sample yields 95,000 to 150,000 clones, about 81% seen once. The sequencing sample was made of PBMCs. The origin of this receptor is a woman aged 25 to 39 in good health and CMV-seronegative.

The chain's CDR3 is CASSRTPGQGKDSPLHF. CDR3 sequence (DNA): TGTGCCAGCAGCCGTACGCCGGGACAGGGGAAGGATTCACCCCTCCACTTT. The V gene is TRBV7-6, the J gene TRBJ1-6, with 10 bases aligning to TRBD1. The CDR3 length is 17 residues. V was clipped by 5 bases and J by 8 bases; unmatched bases: 12. Germline-derived CDR1 and CDR2 are SGHVS and FNYEAQ. Using reference TRBV7-6 and TRBJ1-6 for the parts outside the CDR3, the full variable domain is GAGVSQSPRYKVTKRGQDVALRCDPISGHVSLYWYRQALGQGPEFLTYFNYEAQQDKSGLPNDRFSAERPEGSISTLTIQRTEQRDSAMYRCASSRTPGQGKDSPLHFGNGTRLTVT.